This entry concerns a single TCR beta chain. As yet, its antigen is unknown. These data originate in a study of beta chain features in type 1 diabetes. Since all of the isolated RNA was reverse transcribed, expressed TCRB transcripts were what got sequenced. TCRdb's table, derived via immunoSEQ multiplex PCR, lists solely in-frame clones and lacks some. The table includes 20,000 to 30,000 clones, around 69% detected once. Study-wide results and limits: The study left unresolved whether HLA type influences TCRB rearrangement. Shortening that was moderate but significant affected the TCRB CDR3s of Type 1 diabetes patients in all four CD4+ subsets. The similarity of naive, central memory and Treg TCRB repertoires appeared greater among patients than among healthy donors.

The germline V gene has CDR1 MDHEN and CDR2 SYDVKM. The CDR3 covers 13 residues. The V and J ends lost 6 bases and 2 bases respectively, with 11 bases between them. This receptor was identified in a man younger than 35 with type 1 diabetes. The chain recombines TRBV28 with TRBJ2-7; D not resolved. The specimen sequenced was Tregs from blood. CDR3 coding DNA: TGTGCCAGCAGCTTTCTCAACACCTACGAGCAGTACTTC. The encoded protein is CASSFLNTYEQYF.